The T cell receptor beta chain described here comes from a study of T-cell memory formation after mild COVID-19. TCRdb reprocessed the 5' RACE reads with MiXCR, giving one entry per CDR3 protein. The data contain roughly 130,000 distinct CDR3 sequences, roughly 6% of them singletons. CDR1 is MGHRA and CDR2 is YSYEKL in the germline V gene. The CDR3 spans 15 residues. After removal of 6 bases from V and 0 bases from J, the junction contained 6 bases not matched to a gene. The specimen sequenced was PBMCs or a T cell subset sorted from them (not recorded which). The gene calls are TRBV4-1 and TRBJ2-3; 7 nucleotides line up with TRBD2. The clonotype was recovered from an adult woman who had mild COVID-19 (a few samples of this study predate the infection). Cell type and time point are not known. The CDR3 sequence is CASSQLAISTDTQYF. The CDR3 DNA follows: TGCGCCAGCAGTCAACTAGCGATAAGCACAGATACGCAGTATTTT.